Included here is one T cell receptor beta chain sequence, with context. The data were taken from a study of blood T cell repertoires in COVID-19. Across the study: Sites in the United States, Italy and Spain provided acute and convalescent COVID-19 samples. The analysed material was cDNA or gDNA that came from T cells, B-cell-depleted T cells, or PBMCs.

Authors' processing steps: Amplification from reference gene primers served as the basis for estimated nucleated cell counts. Clones were read by immunoSEQ multiplex PCR, and TCRdb kept only the in-frame ones, dropping some. V, J and clone size were drawn from that table, and D and trimming were deduced from the DNA. The sample yields roughly 16,000 clones, 70% to 90% seen once. The CDR3 sequence is 13 residues long. Trimming cost V 2 bases and J 8 bases, with 12 bases left between them. In germline, CDR1 is MNHEY, CDR2 SVGAGI. This TCR came from a human donor in a cohort sampled during active COVID-19. The chain is built from TRBV6-5 and TRBJ1-2; no definite D call. Sequencing used peripheral blood. CDR3: CASSYDPLRGYTF. The CDR3 nucleotides read TGTGCCAGCAGTTACGACCCCCTGAGGGGCTACACCTTC.